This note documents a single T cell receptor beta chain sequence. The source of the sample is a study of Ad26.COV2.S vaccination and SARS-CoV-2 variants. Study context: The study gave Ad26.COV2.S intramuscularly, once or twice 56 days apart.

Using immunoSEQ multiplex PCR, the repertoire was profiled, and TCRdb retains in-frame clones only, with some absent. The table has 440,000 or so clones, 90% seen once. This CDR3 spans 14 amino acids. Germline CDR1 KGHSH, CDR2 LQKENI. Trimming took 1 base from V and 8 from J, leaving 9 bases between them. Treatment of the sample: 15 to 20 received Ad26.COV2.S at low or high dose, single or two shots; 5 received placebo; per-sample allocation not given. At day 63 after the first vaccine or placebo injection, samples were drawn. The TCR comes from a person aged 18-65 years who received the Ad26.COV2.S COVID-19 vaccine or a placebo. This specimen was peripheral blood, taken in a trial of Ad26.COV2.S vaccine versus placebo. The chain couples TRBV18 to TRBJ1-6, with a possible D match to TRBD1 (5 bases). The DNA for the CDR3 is TGTGCCAGCTCACCACAGGGACTGGATTCACCCCTCCACTTT. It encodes CASSPQGLDSPLHF.